This TCR beta chain appears in the sequencing data of a study of B cell selection in AIRE deficiency. This CDR3 is 16 amino acids long. V lost 4 bases and J 0 bases, leaving 10 bases between the germline ends. Germline V gene data show CDR1 as MNHEY and CDR2 as SMNVEV (reference sequence). TCRdb's copy holds only in-frame clones and misses some; the assay was immunoSEQ multiplex PCR. In the table there are about 18,000 clones, about 93% of which are singletons. The regulatory T cell sort gate was CD4+CD25hiCD127low/negative. The receptor was derived from a human donor in good health. The sequencing input was CD4+CD25+ Tregs sorted from PBMCs. The V gene is TRBV27, the J gene TRBJ2-6; D uncertain. CDR3 sequence: CASSSIYPSGANVLTF. As DNA, the CDR3 is TGTGCCAGCAGTTCCATTTACCCCTCTGGGGCCAACGTCCTGACTTTC.